This T cell receptor (beta chain) was captured in a study of cytomegalovirus exposure and HLA in healthy donors. Study-wide results and caveats: Using a false discovery rate of 0.05, a later analysis showed that fewer than 20,000 TCR beta sequences were associated with HLA alleles. V- and J-gene trimming in TCR beta was tied to a missense DCLRE1C variant by an analysis performed later.

With 60 Vbeta and 13 Jbeta primers, the PCR was carried out. Per the study methods: The count from a later analysis was roughly 80 million unique TCR beta chains, about 9.9 million of them shared. Using immunoSEQ multiplex PCR, the repertoire was profiled, and TCRdb retains in-frame clones only, with some absent. V, J and clone size reflect that table, while D and trimming were determined from the DNA. This table has about 180,000 clones, around 70% appearing once. This clone has a count of ten or more. What it binds is not known. Trimming removed 7 bases from V and 3 bases from J; junction bases left unmatched: 5. CDR1 MNHEY and CDR2 SVGAGI come from the germline V gene. CDR3 length equals 14 residues.

The V gene is TRBV6-5, the J gene TRBJ2-1; 8 bases line up with TRBD1. The sequencing sample was made of PBMCs. The receptor's source is a male donor in good health and CMV-seronegative. The CDR3 region is CASKDRENYNEQFF. CDR3 in DNA: TGTGCCAGCAAGGACAGGGAGAACTACAATGAGCAGTTCTTC.